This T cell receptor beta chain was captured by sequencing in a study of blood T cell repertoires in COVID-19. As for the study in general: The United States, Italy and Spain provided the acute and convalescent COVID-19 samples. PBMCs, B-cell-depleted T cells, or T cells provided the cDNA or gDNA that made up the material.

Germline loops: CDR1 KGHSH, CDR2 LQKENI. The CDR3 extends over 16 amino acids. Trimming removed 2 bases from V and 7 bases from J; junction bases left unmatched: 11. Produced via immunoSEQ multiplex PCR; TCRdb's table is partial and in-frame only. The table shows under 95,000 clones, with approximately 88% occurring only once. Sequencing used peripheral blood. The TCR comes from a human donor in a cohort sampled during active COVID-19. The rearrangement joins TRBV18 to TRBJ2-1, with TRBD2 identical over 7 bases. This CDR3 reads CASSPGFERGRNEQFF. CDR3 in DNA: TGTGCCAGCTCACCAGGGTTTGAGCGGGGCCGGAATGAGCAGTTCTTC.